A single sample is the source of the 27 T cell receptor beta chains below, sequenced in a study of sequential checkpoint blockade in melanoma. Measured with immunoSEQ multiplex PCR; TCRdb has only the in-frame clones, and not every one. The table lists just over 20,000 clones, 27% of them singletons. Regarding treatment: randomized to nivolumab then ipilimumab (arm A) or the reverse (arm B). This specimen was tumor tissue (inferred from file names), taken from a patient given nivolumab and ipilimumab in sequence. All receptors derive from a human donor with melanoma.

V usage is TRBV7-6 and J usage is TRBJ2-7, with 10 nucleotides matching TRBD1. Per germline, CDR1 SGHVS and CDR2 FNYEAQ. This CDR3 has 15 amino acids. The junction had 8 bases not matched to a gene; V was cut back by 3 bases and J by 6 bases. The CDR3 coding sequence is TGTGCCAGCAGCTTGTTTGGGACAGGGGACACCGAGCAGTACTTC. Protein sequence: CASSLFGTGDTEQYF. The complete variable domain, with remaining parts taken from reference TRBV7-6 and TRBJ2-7, reads GAGVSQSPRYKVTKRGQDVALRCDPISGHVSLYWYRQALGQGPEFLTYFNYEAQQDKSGLPNDRFSAERPEGSISTLTIQRTEQRDSAMYRCASSLFGTGDTEQYFGPGTRLTVT.

This clone was seen a few times. CDR3 region: CASSLRLAGSGEQYF. The CDR3 DNA sequence: TGTGCCAGCAGCTTACGGCTAGCGGGAAGTGGCGAGCAGTACTTC. The chain has TRBV11-3 and TRBJ2-7, with 9 bases aligning to TRBD2. Germline lookup yields CDR1 SGHNT and CDR2 YENEEA. This CDR3 is built from 15 residues. Unmatched junction bases numbered 8, after V lost 2 bases and J lost 6 bases. The variable domain in full, with the rest retrieved from reference TRBV11-3 and TRBJ2-7, is EAGVVQSPRYKIIEKKQPVAFWCNPISGHNTLYWYLQNLGQGPELLIRYENEEAVDDSQLPKDRFSAERLKGVDSTLKIQPAELGDSAVYLCASSLRLAGSGEQYFGPGTRLTVT.

This chain links TRBV19 with TRBJ2-2; 11 bases match TRBD1. The CDR3 is made up of 15 amino acids. Trimming removed 9 bases from V and 0 bases from J; junction bases left unmatched: 3. Germline CDR1 reads LNHDA; CDR2 reads SQIVND (reference sequence). The CDR3 reads CASRTGGANTGELFF. The CDR3 DNA sequence: TGTGCCAGCCGGACAGGGGGCGCGAACACCGGGGAGCTGTTTTTT.

This clone was observed a few times. The gene calls are TRBV6-8 and TRBJ1-2, with unresolved D. Germline V gene sequence: CDR1 MNHGY, CDR2 SAAAGT. V lost 7 bases, J lost 6 bases, and 27 bases lay in between. The CDR3 spans 17 residues. CDR3 coding DNA: TGTGCCAGCACCGGAAAACCGGGAGCACCTTTTAGGGATGGCTACACCTTC. Protein product: CASTGKPGAPFRDGYTF.

V gene TRBV1 combines with J gene TRBJ2-3; the listed D gene, TRBD2, was not tested against the DNA. TRBV1 is termed a pseudogene. The CDR3 is 16 residues long. In DNA, the CDR3 is TGCGCCAGCAGCCATTGTAGGGAGGGGACCACAGATACGCAGTATTTT. As protein: CASSHCREGTTDTQYF.

There are a few counts of this clone. The chain has TRBV7-6 and TRBJ1-2, with 8 nucleotides matching TRBD1. The CDR3 has 15 residues. V gave up 5 bases and J gave up 8 bases; unmatched junction bases: 13. The germline gives CDR1 SGHVS, CDR2 FNYEAQ. The chain's CDR3 is CASSGGTGRARGYTF. In nucleotides, the CDR3 is TGTGCCAGCAGCGGGGGGACAGGTCGAGCGCGAGGCTACACCTTC.

The sample holds a few counts of this clone. The chain is built from TRBV9 and TRBJ2-7; D remains ambiguous. Trimming stripped 4 bases from V and 6 bases from J, with 14 bases between. The CDR3 extends over 13 amino acids. Germline CDR1 and CDR2: SGDLS and YYNGEE. The CDR3 DNA follows: TGTGCCAGCAGCTTAGTTGGTTCCGGCGAGCAGTACTTC. Translating gives CASSLVGSGEQYF.

This clone was recorded many times. The chain joins TRBV6-8 to TRBJ2-5; no clear D. Trimming left V 5 bases short and J 2 bases short, with 6 bases between. The CDR3 totals 12 residues. Germline assignment: CDR1 MNHGY and CDR2 SAAAGT. The CDR3 nucleotides read TGTGCCAGCAGTGGACCACAAGAGACCCAGTACTTC. This translates into CASSGPQETQYF.

This clone has more than one count but fewer than ten. The rearrangement uses TRBV11-3 and TRBJ2-5, with TRBD2 as a possible D gene (7 bases). V was pared by 5 bases and J by 4 bases, with 23 bases between. The CDR3 is 17 residues long. Per the germline V gene, CDR1 is SGHNT and CDR2 is YENEEA. The DNA of the CDR3 is TGTGCCAGCAGCCGGGGGACGGGGGGCCTATATCGAGAGACCCAGTACTTC. Translating it yields CASSRGTGGLYRETQYF.

The chain carries TRBV5-1 and TRBJ2-7, with 13 bases fitting TRBD2. The CDR3 has 17 residues. Germline CDR1 SGHRS, CDR2 YFSETQ. The V gene end was trimmed by 1 base and the J gene end by 6 bases; junction bases not matched to a gene: 10. The CDR3 protein is CASSLTSGRAGGGEQYF. The CDR3 coding sequence is TGCGCCAGCAGCTTGACTAGCGGGAGGGCCGGGGGTGGCGAGCAGTACTTC.

The sample holds a few counts of this clone. The chain has TRBV19 and TRBJ2-2; D assignment may be TRBD1 or TRBD2 (5 bases each). CDR1 and CDR2 from the germline V gene are LNHDA and SQIVND (reference sequence). V was cut by 5 bases and J by 5 bases, with 12 bases left in between. There are 14 residues in the CDR3. CDR3 loop: CASSLGELTGELFF. Here the CDR3 DNA reads TGTGCCAGTAGTCTGGGGGAATTGACCGGGGAGCTGTTTTTT. The variable domain in full, completed from reference TRBV19 and TRBJ2-2, reads DGGITQSPKYLFRKEGQNVTLSCEQNLNHDAMYWYRQDPGQGLRLIYYSQIVNDFQKGDIAEGYSVSREKKESFPLTVTSAQKNPTAFYLCASSLGELTGELFFGEGSRLTVL.

In its sample, this clone was seen a few times. V usage is TRBV10-2 and J usage is TRBJ1-1, with D uncertain. CDR1 and CDR2 (germline): WSHSY, SAAADI. Trimming took off 5 bases at V and 3 bases at J, with 13 bases between the two ends. The CDR3 loop spans 14 amino acids. CDR3 sequence reads: CASSSRSGDTEAFF. In nucleotides, the CDR3 is TGCGCCAGCAGTTCCCGTTCTGGGGACACTGAAGCTTTCTTT.

The chain has TRBV2 and TRBJ1-6; possibly TRBD1 for D (5 bases). Germline V gene data show CDR1 as SNHLY and CDR2 as FYNNEI. The CDR3 spans 15 residues. With 6 bases removed from V and 7 bases from J, the gap between germline ends came to 16 bases. CDR3 sequence: CASSVDQGTNSPLHF. CDR3 sequence (DNA): TGTGCCAGCAGCGTTGATCAGGGTACGAATTCACCCCTCCACTTT.

The chain couples TRBV15 to TRBJ2-2, with 7 bases identical to TRBD2. CDR3 size: 16 residues. V was pared by 1 base and J by 6 bases, with 8 bases of the junction left unmatched. Germline CDR1 and CDR2: LNHNV and YYDKDF (reference sequence). CDR3 bases: TGTGCCACCAGCAGAGCTGGGGAGGGCTACTCCGGGGAGCTGTTTTTT. It codes for CATSRAGEGYSGELFF.

The chain combines TRBV28 with TRBJ2-2, with TRBD1 matching over 7 bases. After removal of 3 bases from V and 1 base from J, the junction contained 5 bases not matched to a gene. Germline CDR1 is MDHEN and CDR2 is SYDVKM. The CDR3 is made up of 16 amino acids. The CDR3, as DNA: TGTGCCAGCAGTTTCCAGGGGGAGCGGAACACCGGGGAGCTGTTTTTT. Protein: CASSFQGERNTGELFF.

This clone was counted a few times. The chain carries TRBV28 and TRBJ1-2, with D unresolved. The CDR3 loop spans 17 amino acids. With 6 bases removed from V and 4 bases from J, the gap between germline ends came to 24 bases. Germline V lookup: CDR1 MDHEN, CDR2 SYDVKM. The CDR3, as DNA: TGTGCCAGCAGCCTCGTAGAGGGTCGAAGGGCGTTCTATGGCTACACCTTC. It encodes CASSLVEGRRAFYGYTF.

This clone was detected only a few times. The same CDR3 is also encoded by other DNA sequences in this sample. The V gene is TRBV6-8, the J gene TRBJ1-1, with D possibly being TRBD1 (5 bases). The CDR3 loop spans 12 amino acids. CDR1 is MNHGY, CDR2 SAAAGT, per germline. With 8 bases removed from V and 1 base from J, the gap between germline ends came to 8 bases. CDR3 sequence reads: CASRTGNTEAFF. Written as DNA, the CDR3 is TGTGCCAGCCGAACAGGGAACACTGAAGCTTTCTTT.

This clone has at least ten counts. The chain has TRBV11-3 and TRBJ2-3, with D uncertain. V lost 1 base, J lost 2 bases, and 10 bases lay in between. The CDR3 has 15 amino acids. Germline values: CDR1 SGHNT, CDR2 YENEEA. As DNA, the CDR3 is TGTGCCAGCAGCTTAGGCGGCAGCTACACAGATACGCAGTATTTT. Protein sequence: CASSLGGSYTDTQYF. Full variable domain (outside the CDR3, taken from reference TRBV11-3 and TRBJ2-3): EAGVVQSPRYKIIEKKQPVAFWCNPISGHNTLYWYLQNLGQGPELLIRYENEEAVDDSQLPKDRFSAERLKGVDSTLKIQPAELGDSAVYLCASSLGGSYTDTQYFGPGTRLTVL.

The rearrangement joins TRBV30 to TRBJ2-3, with D perhaps TRBD1 or TRBD2 (5 bases each). The CDR3 is made up of 17 amino acids. V lost 0 bases and J lost 0, with 16 bases in between. Germline V gene lookup returns CDR1 GTSNPN and CDR2 SVGIG (reference sequence). The chain's CDR3 is CAWSVRWGSTSTDTQYF. Written as DNA, the CDR3 is TGTGCCTGGAGTGTCCGGTGGGGGAGTACTAGCACAGATACGCAGTATTTT.

This clone has only a few counts. The rearrangement uses TRBV18 and TRBJ1-3, with no clear D. The CDR3 is 13 amino acids. Germline values: CDR1 KGHSH, CDR2 LQKENI. With 0 bases removed from V and 4 bases from J, the gap between germline ends came to 4 bases. The CDR3 bases are TGTGCCAGCTCACCACCGGGGGGAAACACCATATATTTT. Its translation: CASSPPGGNTIYF.

The chain's CDR3 is CASSSRGIEQFF. The DNA for the CDR3 is TGTGCCAGCAGTTCCCGGGGGATTGAGCAGTTCTTC. The genes are TRBV28 and TRBJ2-1, with TRBD2 as a possible D gene (6 bases). The CDR3 runs 12 residues. Germline V gene sequence: CDR1 MDHEN, CDR2 SYDVKM. Trimming pared 4 bases from V and 9 bases from J, leaving 10 bases between.

V gene TRBV19 combines with J gene TRBJ2-4; TRBD1 matches 8 bases. The germline CDR1 and CDR2 sequences are LNHDA and SQIVND (reference sequence). This CDR3 spans 14 amino acids. J lost 8 bases, V lost 5 bases, and 8 bases had no gene match. CDR3 sequence reads: CASSATDREHIQYF. The DNA of the CDR3 is TGTGCCAGTAGTGCAACGGACAGGGAGCACATTCAGTACTTC.

The chain combines TRBV28 with TRBJ2-7, with 14 bases lining up with TRBD2. The V gene's germline CDR1 is MDHEN and CDR2 SYDVKM. The V segment lost 5 bases and the J segment 10 bases; nucleotides outside the gene matches: 7. The CDR3 consists of 14 residues. The CDR3 coding sequence is TGTGCCAGCAGTACACCCGGGACTAGCGGGAGTCAGTACTTC. Protein: CASSTPGTSGSQYF. Based on the CDR3 plus reference TRBV28 and TRBJ2-7, the full variable domain is DVKVTQSSRYLVKRTGEKVFLECVQDMDHENMFWYRQDPGLGLRLIYFSYDVKMKEKGDIPEGYSVSREKKERFSLILESASTNQTSMYLCASSTPGTSGSQYFGPGTRLTVT.

This clone was detected a few times. The rearrangement joins TRBV6-7 to TRBJ1-6; 10 bases are a match to TRBD1. TRBV6-7 is placed among ORFs of uncertain function. The CDR3 is made up of 16 amino acids. The V segment lost 5 bases and the J segment 10 bases; nucleotides outside the gene matches: 11. CDR3 loop: CASSERDRGGESPLHF. Written as DNA, the CDR3 is TGTGCCAGCAGTGAAAGGGACAGGGGTGGAGAATCACCCCTCCACTTT.

This clone was counted ten times or more. The chain links TRBV10-3 to TRBJ2-7; 9 nucleotides line up with TRBD2. The CDR3 is 16 amino acids. Germline values: CDR1 ENHRY, CDR2 SYGVKD. The J segment lost 6 bases and the V segment lost 2 bases, leaving 11 bases of the junction unmatched. CDR3 sequence: CAISERAGGGGGEQYF. CDR3 nucleotide sequence: TGTGCCATCAGTGAGCGAGCGGGGGGAGGTGGGGGCGAGCAGTACTTC.

This clone was detected a few times. This CDR3 reads CASSRTGTSGAYEQYF. The CDR3 bases are TGTGCCAGCAGTCGGACCGGGACTAGCGGGGCCTACGAGCAGTACTTC. This chain connects TRBV6-7 to TRBJ2-7; 13 nucleotides line up with TRBD2. TRBV6-7 is reported as an ORF; its role is uncertain. The CDR3 sequence is 16 residues long. V shed 5 bases and J 2 bases; nucleotides not matched to a gene: 6.

This clone has a handful of counts. This chain links TRBV30 with TRBJ2-1, with 7 positions matching TRBD2. Germline loops: CDR1 GTSNPN, CDR2 SVGIG (reference sequence). The ends lost 4 bases at V and 2 bases at J; junction bases unmatched: 8. The CDR3 runs to 15 residues. In DNA form, the CDR3 reads TGTGCCTGGACGAGCAGCGGGGATACCTACAATGAGCAGTTCTTC. It is translated as CAWTSSGDTYNEQFF.